This record concerns one TCR beta chain sequence. Which antigen it targets is not known. No quality values exist for individual bases; no much larger clone is one base distant. This entry belongs to a study of blood T cell repertoires in COVID-19 (dated by TCRdb to between 2020 and 2021). Broadly, across the study: Samples covering the acute and convalescent phases of COVID-19 were provided by collaborators in the United States, Italy and Spain. The material from the prospective study consisted of cDNA or gDNA derived from T cells, B-cell-depleted T cells, or PBMCs. Subjects who had been exposed to COVID-19, were actively infected with it, or had recovered from it provided the deeply sampled blood TCRbeta repertoires that made up the dataset. The repertoires were made available in a free public database intended to serve as a resource for research on the immune response to SARS-CoV-2. Samples were obtained from the ongoing ImmuneRACE study (first 160 participants) and from 1,000 to 1,500 subjects provided by 6 global collaborators. The sample metadata nearly always contained a de-identified subject ID, COVID-19 status, age in years and sex. Where HLA class I and class II types were available, the types were taken from metadata supplied by the sample provider, not from assay-based typing.

TCRbeta CDR3 regions were amplified from genomic DNA by means of the immunoSEQ Assay, a bias-controlled multiplex PCR. Turning to the authors' computational methods: Nucleated cell counts per sample were estimated from amplification of reference gene primers within the assay. To quantify the absolute abundance of each unique TCRbeta CDR3 rearrangement, sequence reads were collapsed and filtered. Productive Simpson clonality was computed per sample as the square root of Simpson's diversity index over productive rearrangements. The table was pulled from immuneACCESS by TCRdb, which kept in-frame rearrangements only. Such tables lose some clones; where checked, under half of the loss comes from unresolved V genes, and the rest has no known cause. D and trimming come from the DNA, and the V and J calls and clone size come from that table. The sample has over 200,000 clones on record, around 80% of them singletons. The top ten hold approximately 8% of the sample.

Paper-wide results and their limitations: Clinical and demographic metadata were provided uncurated, with the amount varying by source and participant.

One collaborating source in Seattle enrolled patients while the patients were actively infected and followed the patients over time throughout the course of disease. Each collaborating institution followed its own protocols to collect whole blood in K2EDTA tubes. For TCRbeta analysis, collaborators shipped samples as frozen whole blood, isolated PBMCs, or DNA extracted from either of those sample types. Counted from cysteine to phenylalanine, this CDR3 has 13 amino acids. The entry retains the CDR3 DNA only, 39 bases that are in frame from base 1. V is shortened by 5 bases, J by 0 bases, and the region joining them spans 7 bases. CDR1 is given as SGHTA and CDR2 as FQGNSA, both from the germline V gene.

This chain joins TRBV7-2 to TRBJ2-5, with no confidently assigned D gene. The sequenced sample consisted of peripheral blood. This TCR was recovered from an elderly woman with COVID-19, enrolled during active disease. The CDR3 protein sequence reads: CASSQMYQETQYF. In nucleotide form, the sequence is TGTGCCAGCAGCCAAATGTACCAAGAGACCCAGTACTTC.